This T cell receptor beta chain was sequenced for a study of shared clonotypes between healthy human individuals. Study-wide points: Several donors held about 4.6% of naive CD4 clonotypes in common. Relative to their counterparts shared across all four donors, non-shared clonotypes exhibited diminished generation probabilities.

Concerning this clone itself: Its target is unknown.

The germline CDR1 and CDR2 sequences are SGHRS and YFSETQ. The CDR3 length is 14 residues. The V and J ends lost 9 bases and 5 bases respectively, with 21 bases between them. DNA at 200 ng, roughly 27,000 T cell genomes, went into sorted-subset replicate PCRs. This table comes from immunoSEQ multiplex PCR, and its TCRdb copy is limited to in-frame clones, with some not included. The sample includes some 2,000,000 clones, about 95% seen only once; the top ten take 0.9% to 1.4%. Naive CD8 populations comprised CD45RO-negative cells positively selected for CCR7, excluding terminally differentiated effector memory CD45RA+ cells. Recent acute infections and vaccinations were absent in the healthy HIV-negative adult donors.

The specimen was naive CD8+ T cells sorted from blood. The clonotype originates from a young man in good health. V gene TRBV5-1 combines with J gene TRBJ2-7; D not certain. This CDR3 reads CATSFGVTLDEQYF. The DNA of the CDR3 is TGCGCCACCTCTTTCGGTGTGACTTTAGACGAGCAGTACTTC.